These T cell receptor beta chains were read from a single sample in a study of T cell responses to AZD1222 COVID-19 vaccine. The method was immunoSEQ multiplex PCR; TCRdb's version includes in-frame clones alone and lacks a portion of them. The data hold 120,000 to 150,000 clones, with roughly nine tenths observed a single time. Sequencing used peripheral blood, obtained on day 0 of AZD1222 vaccination. Receptors were obtained from an adult in good health. Both conserved end residues are part of each CDR3. The order of the fields is D gene, clone size, V gene, J gene, CDR3 protein, CDR3 DNA. A D gene is named only where the DNA matches it firmly. A clone size is listed for some rows: how often the clone was seen (once, few, many), or a class if it is expanded.

-	-	TRBV18	TRBJ2-6	CASSLTGQGRAGANVLTF	TGTGCCAGCTCATTAACCGGGCAGGGGCGTGCTGGGGCCAACGTCCTGACTTTC
-	-	TRBV4-3	TRBJ2-3	CASSQGTGHTDTQYF	TGCGCCAGCAGCCAGGGCACCGGACACACAGATACGCAGTATTTT
TRBD1	-	TRBV11-2	TRBJ1-4	CASSLDGTGGLGKLFF	TGTGCCAGCAGCTTAGACGGGACAGGGGGCTTGGGAAAACTGTTTTTT
-	-	TRBV6-4	TRBJ2-3	CASSDGGSSTDTQYF	TGTGCCAGCAGTGACGGCGGCTCTAGCACAGATACGCAGTATTTT
TRBD1	-	TRBV2	TRBJ1-2	CASSYTGGEGYTF	TGTGCCAGCAGTTATACAGGGGGCGAAGGCTACACCTTC
TRBD2	-	TRBV24-1	TRBJ2-3	CATSVEREGLGDTQYF	TGTGCCACCAGTGTGGAGCGGGAGGGCCTGGGAGATACGCAGTATTTT
TRBD1	-	TRBV11-2	TRBJ1-2	CASSPPRDRAPTF	TGTGCCAGCAGCCCTCCTAGGGACAGGGCTCCCACCTTC
TRBD2	-	TRBV6-4	TRBJ2-1	CASSETSGSNEQFF	TGTGCCAGCAGTGAGACTAGCGGGAGCAATGAGCAGTTCTTC
TRBD1	-	TRBV6-5	TRBJ2-1	CASSLGQGVDEQFF	TGTGCCAGCAGTCTAGGACAGGGGGTCGATGAGCAGTTCTTC
TRBD1	once	TRBV7-8	TRBJ1-5	CASSTRGTGVDQPQHF	TGTGCCAGCAGCACGAGGGGGACAGGGGTGGATCAGCCCCAGCATTTT
-	-	TRBV7-9	TRBJ1-4	CASSFAGGGEKLFF	TGTGCCAGCAGCTTTGCGGGGGGTGGTGAAAAACTGTTTTTT
TRBD1	-	TRBV28	TRBJ1-1	CASSPKTYDRVSTEAFF	TGTGCCAGCAGTCCGAAAACTTACGACAGGGTTTCCACTGAAGCTTTCTTT
-	-	TRBV7-9	TRBJ2-5	CASSLVLAAQETQYF	TGTGCCAGCAGCTTAGTACTAGCAGCCCAAGAGACCCAGTACTTC
-	-	TRBV4-3	TRBJ1-6	CASSQAATDNSPLHF	TGCGCCAGCAGCCAAGCCGCAACAGATAATTCACCCCTCCACTTT
TRBD2	-	TRBV9	TRBJ2-3	CASSPGSSGRGSQYF	TGTGCCAGCAGCCCGGGTAGTAGCGGGAGGGGGTCGCAGTATTTT
TRBD2	-	TRBV28	TRBJ2-1	CASTHRGTSGFWQQFF	TGTGCCAGCACACATCGCGGGACTAGCGGGTTTTGGCAGCAGTTCTTC
TRBD2	-	TRBV19	TRBJ2-1	CASSIYFYGRAYEQFF	TGTGCCAGTAGTATTTATTTCTACGGGAGGGCCTATGAGCAGTTCTTC
-	-	TRBV29-1	TRBJ1-3	CSPSGNTIYF	TGCAGCCCCTCTGGAAACACCATATATTTT
TRBD1	-	TRBV27	TRBJ1-2	CASSVRGLSGYTF	TGTGCCAGCAGTGTCAGGGGGCTTTCCGGCTACACCTTC
-	once	TRBV13	TRBJ1-2	CASSFHEAKGGKSYGYTF	TGTGCCAGCAGCTTCCACGAGGCCAAGGGTGGTAAAAGCTATGGCTACACCTTC
-	-	TRBV10-3	TRBJ1-2	CAISESRGGYTF	TGTGCCATCAGTGAGTCCAGAGGCGGCTACACCTTC
TRBD2	few	TRBV7-8	TRBJ2-5	CASSSRLGEGTQYF	TGTGCCAGCAGCTCGAGACTAGGGGAGGGGACCCAGTACTTC
-	-	TRBV19	TRBJ1-3	CASSIGAQAGNTIYF	TGTGCCAGTAGTATCGGAGCCCAGGCTGGAAACACCATATATTTT
-	-	TRBV19	TRBJ2-7	CATLWGNEQYF	TGTGCCACCCTCTGGGGGAACGAGCAGTACTTC
-	-	TRBV5-1	TRBJ2-5	CASSLIIYQETQYF	TGCGCCAGCAGCTTAATTATCTACCAAGAGACCCAGTACTTC
-	-	TRBV5-4	TRBJ2-4	CASSSKDDSKNIQYF	TGTGCCAGCAGCTCTAAGGACGATTCCAAAAACATTCAGTACTTC
-	-	TRBV7-9	TRBJ2-7	CASTLDLSSYEQYF	TGTGCCAGCACTCTGGACCTTTCCTCCTACGAGCAGTACTTC
TRBD1	-	TRBV30	TRBJ1-2	CAWSVRDRGDYGYTF	TGTGCCTGGAGTGTACGTGACAGGGGGGACTATGGCTACACCTTC
TRBD1	-	TRBV7-2	TRBJ1-2	CASSLSGGTGAKSYTF	TGTGCCAGCAGCTTAAGCGGCGGGACAGGGGCTAAGAGCTACACCTTC
-	-	TRBV2	TRBJ2-1	CARKIGLYNEQFF	TGTGCCAGAAAGATAGGGCTATACAATGAGCAGTTCTTC
-	-	TRBV24-1	TRBJ2-1	CATSDNGASYNEQFF	TGTGCCACCAGTGATAACGGAGCCTCCTACAATGAGCAGTTCTTC
TRBD1	-	TRBV28	TRBJ2-3	CASSSTGSTDTQYF	TGTGCCAGCAGTTCGACAGGGAGCACAGATACGCAGTATTTT
TRBD2	-	TRBV20-1	TRBJ2-3	CSASSPGLAGATDTQYF	TGCAGTGCTAGTTCTCCGGGACTAGCGGGAGCAACAGATACGCAGTATTTT
TRBD1	-	TRBV6-5	TRBJ2-5	CASRWDREETQYF	TGTGCCAGCAGATGGGACAGGGAAGAGACCCAGTACTTC
-	-	TRBV5-5	TRBJ1-2	CASSLVALSGYTF	TGTGCCAGCAGCTTGGTCGCCCTATCTGGCTACACCTTC
-	-	TRBV9	TRBJ1-2	CASSPYTF	TGTGCCAGCAGCCCCTACACCTTC
-	-	TRBV28	TRBJ1-4	CASSFPAQGKNEKLFF	TGTGCCAGCAGTTTTCCCGCGCAGGGGAAAAATGAAAAACTGTTTTTT
-	-	TRBV9	TRBJ1-2	CASSGTHYGYTF	TGTGCCAGCAGTGGCACCCACTATGGCTACACCTTC
TRBD2	-	TRBV19	TRBJ2-1	CASRVGTSGSSYNEQFF	TGTGCCAGTAGGGTCGGGACTAGCGGGAGCTCCTACAATGAGCAGTTCTTC
-	-	TRBV4-3	TRBJ1-3	CASSQESPSNSGNTIYF	TGCGCCAGCAGCCAAGAAAGTCCCAGCAACTCTGGAAACACCATATATTTT
-	few	TRBV6-1	TRBJ2-1	CASSEVWLEPWDEQFF	TGTGCCAGCAGTGAAGTATGGCTCGAACCCTGGGATGAGCAGTTCTTC
TRBD1	few	TRBV28	TRBJ1-2	CASSPAGTGWDLSWGYTF	TGTGCCAGCAGTCCAGCCGGGACAGGGTGGGACCTTTCCTGGGGCTACACCTTC
TRBD1	-	TRBV6-5	TRBJ2-2	CASSSTGGLSGELFF	TGTGCCAGCAGTTCGACAGGGGGTCTGTCCGGGGAGCTGTTTTTT
-	once	TRBV29-1	TRBJ1-4	CSVQLRGARENEKLFF	TGCAGCGTTCAATTACGTGGGGCACGGGAAAATGAAAAACTGTTTTTT
-	-	TRBV9	TRBJ1-3	CASSVQRSGNTIYF	TGTGCCAGCAGCGTACAGCGCTCTGGAAACACCATATATTTT
-	-	TRBV28	TRBJ2-7	CASSSPWAAYEQYF	TGTGCCAGCAGTTCGCCGTGGGCAGCCTACGAGCAGTACTTC
TRBD1	-	TRBV27	TRBJ1-5	CASSFRQGGQPQHF	TGTGCCAGCAGTTTTAGACAGGGAGGTCAGCCCCAGCATTTT
-	few	TRBV9	TRBJ2-7	CASSARQDGEQYF	TGTGCCAGCAGCGCGCGACAGGATGGCGAGCAGTACTTC
-	-	TRBV6-5	TRBJ1-1	CASSYQGSTEAFF	TGTGCCAGCAGTTACCAGGGCTCCACTGAAGCTTTCTTT
-	-	TRBV5-4	TRBJ1-2	CASSLDPGVGYGYTF	TGTGCCAGCAGCTTGGACCCAGGGGTTGGGTATGGCTACACCTTC
TRBD2	-	TRBV7-2	TRBJ2-3	CASSRTSGSISDTQYF	TGTGCCAGCAGCCGGACTAGCGGGAGCATTTCAGATACGCAGTATTTT